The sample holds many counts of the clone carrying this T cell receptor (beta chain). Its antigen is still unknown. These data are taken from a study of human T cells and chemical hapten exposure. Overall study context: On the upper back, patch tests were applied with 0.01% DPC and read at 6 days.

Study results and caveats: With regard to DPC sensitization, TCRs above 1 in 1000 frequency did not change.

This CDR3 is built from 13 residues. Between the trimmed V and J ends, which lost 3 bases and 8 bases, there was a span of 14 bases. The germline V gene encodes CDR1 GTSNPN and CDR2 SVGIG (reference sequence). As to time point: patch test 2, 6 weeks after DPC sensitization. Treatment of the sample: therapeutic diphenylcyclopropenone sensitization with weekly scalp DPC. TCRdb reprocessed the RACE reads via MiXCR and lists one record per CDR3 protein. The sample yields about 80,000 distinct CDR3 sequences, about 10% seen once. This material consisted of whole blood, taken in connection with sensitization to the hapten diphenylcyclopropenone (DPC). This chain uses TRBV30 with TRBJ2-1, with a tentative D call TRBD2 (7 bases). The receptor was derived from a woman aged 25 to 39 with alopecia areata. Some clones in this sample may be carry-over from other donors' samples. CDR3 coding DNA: TGTGCCTGGAGGAGGGGGGGCTGGGATGAGCAGTTCTTC. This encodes CAWRRGGWDEQFF.